This record concerns one T cell receptor (beta chain) sequence. The data belong to a study of blood T cell repertoires in COVID-19. Across the study: Whether acute or convalescent, the COVID-19 samples came from the United States, Italy and Spain.

Germline CDR1 is SGDLS and CDR2 is YYNGEE. Deletions cut 0 bases from V and 2 bases from J, with 9 bases between. There are 14 residues in the CDR3. As handled by the study authors: Estimation of nucleated cell counts relied on the amplification of reference gene primers. Assay: immunoSEQ multiplex PCR; the TCRdb copy retains only in-frame clones and omits some. From that table come the V and J calls and clone size; the DNA was used to work out D and trimming. The table includes 250,000 or so clones, around 87% detected once. V gene TRBV9 combines with J gene TRBJ2-7; no definite D call. The TCR sequence derives from a woman in her seventies with active or convalescent COVID-19. Specimen: peripheral blood. The DNA of the CDR3 is TGTGCCAGCAGCGTAGTGGAAGGAGCCTACGAGCAGTACTTC. Protein sequence: CASSVVEGAYEQYF.